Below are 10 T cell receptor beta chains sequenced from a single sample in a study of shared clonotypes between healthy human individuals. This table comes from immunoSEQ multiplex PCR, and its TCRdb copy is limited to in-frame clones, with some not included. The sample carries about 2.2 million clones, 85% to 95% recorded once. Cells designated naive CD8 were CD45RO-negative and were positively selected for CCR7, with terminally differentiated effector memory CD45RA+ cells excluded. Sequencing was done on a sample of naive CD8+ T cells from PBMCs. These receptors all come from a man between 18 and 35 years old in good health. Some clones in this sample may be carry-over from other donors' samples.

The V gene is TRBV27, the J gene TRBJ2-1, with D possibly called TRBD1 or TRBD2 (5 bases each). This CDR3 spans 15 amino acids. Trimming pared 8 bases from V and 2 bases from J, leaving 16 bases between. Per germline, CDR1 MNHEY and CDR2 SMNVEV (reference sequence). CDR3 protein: CASSPGASTYNEQFF. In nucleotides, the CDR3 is TGTGCCAGCTCCCCCGGGGCTAGCACCTACAATGAGCAGTTCTTC.

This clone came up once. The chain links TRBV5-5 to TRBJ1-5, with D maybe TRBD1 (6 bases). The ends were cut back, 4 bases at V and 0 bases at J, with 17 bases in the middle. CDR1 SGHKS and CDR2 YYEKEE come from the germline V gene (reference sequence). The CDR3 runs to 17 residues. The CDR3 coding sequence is TGTGCCAGCAGCCGTGGAAGGGGGAGGGATAGCAATCAGCCCCAGCATTTT. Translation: CASSRGRGRDSNQPQHF. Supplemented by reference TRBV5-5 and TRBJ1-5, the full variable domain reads DAGVTQSPTHLIKTRGQQVTLRCSPISGHKSVSWYQQVLGQGPQFIFQYYEKEERGRGNFPDRFSARQFPNYSSELNVNALLLGDSALYLCASSRGRGRDSNQPQHFGDGTRLSIL.

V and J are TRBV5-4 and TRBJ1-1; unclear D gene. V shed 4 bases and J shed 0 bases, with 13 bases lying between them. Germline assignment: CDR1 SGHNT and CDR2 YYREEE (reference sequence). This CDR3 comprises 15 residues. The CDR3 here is CASSRPGAMNTEAFF. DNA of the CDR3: TGTGCCAGCAGCCGGCCGGGTGCTATGAACACTGAAGCTTTCTTT.

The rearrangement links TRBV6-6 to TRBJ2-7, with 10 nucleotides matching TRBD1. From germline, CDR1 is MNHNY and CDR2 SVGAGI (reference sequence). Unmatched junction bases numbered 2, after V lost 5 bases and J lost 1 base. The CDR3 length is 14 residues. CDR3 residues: CASSPDRGSYEQYF. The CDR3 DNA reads TGTGCCAGCAGTCCGGACAGGGGGTCCTACGAGCAGTACTTC.

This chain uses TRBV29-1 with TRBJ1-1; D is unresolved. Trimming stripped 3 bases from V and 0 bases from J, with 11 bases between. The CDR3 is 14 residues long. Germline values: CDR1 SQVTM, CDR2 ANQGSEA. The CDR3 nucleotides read TGCAGCGTTGACGCAGGCTATATGAACACTGAAGCTTTCTTT. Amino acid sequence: CSVDAGYMNTEAFF.

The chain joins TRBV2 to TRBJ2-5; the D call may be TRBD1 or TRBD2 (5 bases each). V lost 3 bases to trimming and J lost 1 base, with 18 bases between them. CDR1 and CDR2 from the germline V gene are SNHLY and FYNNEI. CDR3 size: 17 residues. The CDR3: CASSERGPSRVQETQYF. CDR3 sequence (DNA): TGTGCCAGCAGTGAGAGGGGACCCTCGAGAGTCCAAGAGACCCAGTACTTC.

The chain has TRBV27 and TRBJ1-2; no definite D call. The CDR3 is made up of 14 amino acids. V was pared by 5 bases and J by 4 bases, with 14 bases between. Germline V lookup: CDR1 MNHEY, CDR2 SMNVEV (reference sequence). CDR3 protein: CASSLGSPSYGYTF. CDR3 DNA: TGTGCCAGCAGTCTAGGGAGTCCCTCCTATGGCTACACCTTC.

CDR3 nucleotide sequence: TGTGCCAGCAGTTTGGGGGCCAACTCGAACACTGAAGCTTTCTTT. Protein product: CASSLGANSNTEAFF. This chain uses TRBV27 with TRBJ1-1, with D tentatively TRBD1 (6 bases). V lost 3 bases, J lost 1 base, and 12 bases lay in between. In germline, CDR1 is MNHEY, CDR2 SMNVEV (reference sequence). This CDR3 contains 15 residues.

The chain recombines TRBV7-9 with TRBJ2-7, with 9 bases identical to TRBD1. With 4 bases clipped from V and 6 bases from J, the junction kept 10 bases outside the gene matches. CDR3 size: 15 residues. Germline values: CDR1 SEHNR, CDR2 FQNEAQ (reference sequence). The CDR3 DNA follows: TGTGCCAGCAGCTCCGATGGGACAGGGTTATCCGAGCAGTACTTC. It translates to CASSSDGTGLSEQYF.

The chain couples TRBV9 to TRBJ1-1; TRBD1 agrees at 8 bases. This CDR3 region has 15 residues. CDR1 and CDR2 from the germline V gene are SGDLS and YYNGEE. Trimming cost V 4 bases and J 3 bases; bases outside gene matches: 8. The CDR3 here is CASSPPRGRDTEAFF. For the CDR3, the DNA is TGTGCCAGCAGCCCACCCAGGGGGCGCGACACTGAAGCTTTCTTT. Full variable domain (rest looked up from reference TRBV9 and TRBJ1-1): DSGVTQTPKHLITATGQRVTLRCSPRSGDLSVYWYQQSLDQGLQFLIQYYNGEERAKGNILERFSAQQFPDLHSELNLSSLELGDSALYFCASSPPRGRDTEAFFGQGTRLTVV.